What follows are 32 T cell receptor beta chains derived from one specimen sequenced in a study of glioma-infiltrating T cells. Amplification of TCR alpha and beta CDR3 regions from RNA used iRepertoire nested multiplex PCR. A single record per CDR3 protein comes from TCRdb applying MiXCR to the multiplex PCR reads. The top ten hold roughly 5.2% of the sample, which has about 180,000 distinct CDR3 sequences, under 55% seen once. The sample comprised glioma tissue, nonneoplastic brain tissue, or PBMCs (not recorded which). Receptors originate from a human donor with low-grade glioma or glioblastoma, undergoing nonglioma brain surgery, or in good health (not recorded which).

V usage is TRBV3-1 and J usage is TRBJ1-1; no reliable D call. V lost 7 bases to trimming and J lost 0 bases, with 15 bases between them. The CDR3 runs 15 residues. Per the germline V gene, CDR1 is LGHDT and CDR2 is YNNKEL (reference sequence). This CDR3 is CASNQTEWVNTEAFF. CDR3 DNA: TGTGCCAGCAACCAGACCGAATGGGTGAACACTGAAGCTTTCTTT.

The rearrangement links TRBV7-9 to TRBJ2-1; 9 nucleotides line up with TRBD2. The CDR3 runs 17 residues. Per germline, CDR1 SEHNR and CDR2 FQNEAQ (reference sequence). The V segment lost 4 bases and the J segment 9 bases; nucleotides outside the gene matches: 16. CDR3 sequence reads: CASSSWALAGRPSEQFF. In nucleotides, the CDR3 is TGTGCCAGCAGCTCATGGGCGCTAGCGGGACGGCCAAGTGAGCAGTTCTTC. Full variable domain (outside the CDR3, taken from reference TRBV7-9 and TRBJ2-1): DTGVSQNPRHKITKRGQNVTFRCDPISEHNRLYWYRQTLGQGPEFLTYFQNEAQLEKSRLLSDRFSAERPKGSFSTLEIQRTEQGDSAMYLCASSSWALAGRPSEQFFGPGTRLTVL.

The chain joins TRBV7-8 to TRBJ2-1; 14 bases line up with TRBD2. Looked up from germline, CDR1 is SGHVS and CDR2 is FQNEAQ. With V trimmed by 5 bases and J by 3 bases, 3 bases remained unmatched. The length of the CDR3 is 16 residues. CDR3 sequence (DNA): TGTGCCAGCAGCCTGACTAGCGGGAGGGTCTACAATGAGCAGTTCTTC. Protein: CASSLTSGRVYNEQFF.

In its sample, this clonotype ranks as medium-sized. The CDR3 nucleotides read TGCAGTGCCAGGGGTTCCAATCAGCCCCAGCATTTT. Amino acids: CSARGSNQPQHF. This sequence joins TRBV20-1 and TRBJ1-5, with D possibly being TRBD1 (6 bases). V was cut by 6 bases and J by 3 bases, with 9 bases left in between. This CDR3 spans 12 amino acids. Germline V lookup: CDR1 DFQATT, CDR2 SNEGSKA (reference sequence).

This clonotype was seen a single time. It may be a read error: a sequence one base away is much more abundant. V usage is TRBV20-1 and J usage is TRBJ2-1; tentatively, D is TRBD2 (6 bases). Trimming took off 3 bases at V and 3 bases at J, with 6 bases between the two ends. This CDR3 contains 12 residues. CDR1 and CDR2 (germline): DFQATT, SNEGSKA (reference sequence). The CDR3 here is CSASGSYNEQFF. CDR3 sequence (DNA): TGCAGTGCTAGCGGGAGCTACAATGAGCAGTTCTTC.

Details on this clonotype: A much larger clone sits a single nucleotide away, making a read error possible. V gene TRBV12-3 or TRBV12-4 combines with J gene TRBJ1-5, with 7 bases aligning to TRBD1. Germline trimming cut 5 bases from V and 4 bases from J; bases unmatched to any gene: 8. The CDR3 consists of 15 residues. The CDR3 spells CASSRQGGGNQPQHF. CDR3 nucleotides: TGTGCCAGCAGTAGACAGGGCGGGGGTAATCAGCCCCAGCATTTT.

This clonotype was recorded many times. The chain carries TRBV6-1 and TRBJ2-1; the D is unclear. This CDR3 is 12 amino acids long. From germline, CDR1 is MNHNS and CDR2 SASEGT. V was shortened by 8 bases and J by 6 bases, with 11 bases between the two germline ends. CDR3: CASSGLLNEQFF. The CDR3 nucleotides read TGTGCCAGCTCCGGGCTTCTCAATGAGCAGTTCTTC.

This clonotype is a singleton in its sample. The chain is built from TRBV24-1 and TRBJ1-1; weak D call: TRBD1 (6 bases). V lost 6 bases to trimming and J lost 2 bases, with 15 bases between them. The length of the CDR3 is 15 residues. In germline, CDR1 is KGHDR, CDR2 SFDVKD. This chain's CDR3 is CATSYSDRPNTEAFF. The CDR3 DNA reads TGTGCCACCAGTTATTCGGACAGACCAAACACTGAAGCTTTCTTT.

The rearrangement joins TRBV4-2 to TRBJ2-1; the D gene is possibly TRBD2 (5 bases). The germline V gene has CDR1 LGHNA and CDR2 YNFKEQ. This CDR3 has 13 residues. With 2 bases removed from V and 8 bases from J, the gap between germline ends came to 10 bases. The DNA of the CDR3 is TGTGCCAGCAGCCAAACTAGGTCTGATGAGCAGTTCTTC. Its protein is CASSQTRSDEQFF.

In this sample, this clonotype turned up a few times. This rearrangement joins TRBV9 to TRBJ1-6; no reliable D call. The CDR3 is made up of 12 amino acids. V lost 4 bases and J lost 12, with 11 bases in between. Per the germline V gene, CDR1 is SGDLS and CDR2 is YYNGEE. In DNA, the CDR3 is TGTGCCAGCAGCAATCTTCCGGGACCCCTCCACTTT. It codes for CASSNLPGPLHF.

This clonotype has just a few counts. The chain links TRBV5-1 to TRBJ2-3; D is ambiguous. The germline V and J ends were trimmed by 0 bases and 2 bases, with 4 bases remaining between them. The CDR3 spans 13 residues. Germline V CDR1 and CDR2: SGHRS, YFSETQ. In DNA, the CDR3 is TGCGCCAGCAGCTTGGTGAACACAGATACGCAGTATTTT. It translates to CASSLVNTDTQYF.

V usage is TRBV6-4 and J usage is TRBJ2-3; possibly TRBD1 for D (5 bases). Germline values: CDR1 MRHNA, CDR2 SNTAGT. The CDR3 has 16 amino acids. Trimming stripped 0 bases from V and 5 bases from J, with 15 bases between. This CDR3 is CASSDSGRAAGDTQYF. The CDR3 nucleotides read TGTGCCAGCAGTGACTCGGGCAGGGCCGCCGGAGATACGCAGTATTTT.

In the case of this clonotype: A read error may explain this, as a much larger clone is one base away. The chain combines TRBV28 with TRBJ2-5; 7 bases map to TRBD1. Germline V gene data show CDR1 as MDHEN and CDR2 as SYDVKM. The CDR3 loop spans 14 amino acids. CDR3 in amino acids: CASSLTGAKESQYF. CDR3 coding DNA: TGTGCCAGCAGTTTAACAGGGGCTAAAGAGAGCCAGTACTTC.

This clonotype was counted only a few times. This chain uses TRBV2 with TRBJ2-3; D not resolved. The V end was cut by 3 bases, the J end by 2 bases, with 9 bases between. The CDR3 runs 14 residues. The germline V gene has CDR1 SNHLY and CDR2 FYNNEI. The CDR3 region has the DNA TGTGCCAGCAGTGACCCCGGAAACACAGATACGCAGTATTTT. It translates to CASSDPGNTDTQYF.

This clonotype occurred a few times. This rearrangement joins TRBV5-5 to TRBJ1-5; 7 nucleotides match TRBD1. There are 14 residues in the CDR3. V shed 0 bases and J 5 bases; nucleotides not matched to a gene: 2. Germline CDR1 SGHKS, CDR2 YYEKEE (reference sequence). The CDR3 spells CASSLGDSYQPQHF. In DNA, the CDR3 is TGTGCCAGCAGCTTGGGGGACAGCTATCAGCCCCAGCATTTT.

For this clonotype: Since a much larger clone is just one base distant, this may be a read error. DNA of the CDR3: TGTGCCAGCACCTGGGACAGATCCTACAATGAGCAGTTCTTC. Translated, it gives CASTWDRSYNEQFF. The chain combines TRBV12-3 or TRBV12-4 with TRBJ2-5; 7 bases fit TRBD1. The J call may be in error: the DNA end matches TRBJ2-1 better. The CDR3 runs to 14 residues.

Turning to this clonotype: A read error may produce the germline difference seen at one junction end. The chain has TRBV7-9 and TRBJ1-4; D is perhaps TRBD1 (6 bases). Germline CDR1 and CDR2: SEHNR and FQNEAQ (reference sequence). The CDR3 has 15 residues. The CDR3 sequence: CAISSSRGGREKLFF. In DNA form, the CDR3 reads TGTGCCATCAGCTCAAGCAGGGGTGGGCGTGAAAAACTGTTTTTT. The whole variable domain, remainder taken from reference TRBV7-9 and TRBJ1-4, is DTGVSQNPRHKITKRGQNVTFRCDPISEHNRLYWYRQTLGQGPEFLTYFQNEAQLEKSRLLSDRFSAERPKGSFSTLEIQRTEQGDSAMYLCAISSSRGGREKLFFGSGTQLSVL.

Ten or more counts support this clonotype. The genes are TRBV20-1 and TRBJ1-1, with 8 bases lining up with TRBD1. Losses at the gene ends were 1 base for V and 5 bases for J; bases not matched to a gene: 9. The CDR3 consists of 15 residues. From germline, CDR1 is DFQATT and CDR2 SNEGSKA (reference sequence). The CDR3 protein is CSARAMTGAWTEAFF. The CDR3 region has the DNA TGCAGTGCTAGAGCAATGACAGGGGCCTGGACTGAAGCTTTCTTT.

On this clonotype itself: A much more abundant neighbour one base away suggests this may be a read error. The chain carries TRBV18 and TRBJ2-5, with 7 bases lining up with TRBD1. There are 14 residues in the CDR3. Germline V lookup: CDR1 KGHSH, CDR2 LQKENI. The CDR3 DNA is TGTGCCAGCCCACCGAGACAGGGACGAGAGACCCAGTACTTC. Translating it yields CASPPRQGRETQYF.

This clonotype has ten or more counts. Its ends do not fully match the called genes, so a read error is possible. The chain has TRBV28 and TRBJ2-5; D is unresolved. The CDR3 is 11 residues long. The germline V gene encodes CDR1 MDHEN and CDR2 SYDVKM. The CDR3 DNA is TGTGCCAGCAGTTTATGGCAGGAGAAGGACTTC. This gives the protein CASSLWQEKDF.

This clonotype appeared many times. The chain uses TRBV4-1 and TRBJ1-1; D is possibly TRBD1 (5 bases). In germline, CDR1 is MGHRA, CDR2 YSYEKL. This CDR3 is 14 amino acids long. Trimming left V 1 base short and J 8 bases short, with 14 bases between. The CDR3 here is CASSQAPLTGEAFF. The CDR3 DNA reads TGCGCCAGCAGCCAAGCCCCTCTAACAGGAGAAGCTTTCTTT.

This clonotype was picked up a small number of times. This may arise from a read error, as a much more abundant clone is one base away. The chain is built from TRBV12-3 or TRBV12-4 and TRBJ2-3; no reliable D call. V was trimmed by 1 base and J by 5 bases, leaving 4 bases between them. The CDR3 loop spans 12 amino acids. The CDR3 is CASSLGIDTQYF. CDR3 bases: TGTGCCAGCAGTTTAGGCATAGATACGCAGTATTTT.

The genes are TRBV13 and TRBJ2-1; tentative D call: TRBD2 (6 bases). The CDR3 consists of 16 residues. Germline assignment: CDR1 PRHDT and CDR2 FYEKMQ (reference sequence). With 5 bases removed from V and 8 bases from J, the gap between germline ends came to 22 bases. CDR3 in amino acids: CASSTQTRGRLDEQFF. The CDR3 bases are TGTGCCAGCAGCACTCAGACTAGAGGGAGGTTAGATGAGCAGTTCTTC.

This clonotype has just a few counts. J is TRBJ2-1 and V is TRBV2; 9 positions agree with TRBD1. CDR1 SNHLY and CDR2 FYNNEI come from the germline V gene. This CDR3 is 12 amino acids long. V was clipped by 10 bases and J by 10 bases; unmatched bases: 8. The CDR3 DNA sequence: TGTGCCACCGGGGACAGGGTAGGCGAGCAGTTCTTC. It is translated as CATGDRVGEQFF.

With respect to this clonotype: Given a much more abundant clone one base away, this may be a read error. The chain employs TRBV28 and TRBJ1-2; a possible D gene is TRBD1 (6 bases). Looked up from germline, CDR1 is MDHEN and CDR2 is SYDVKM. This CDR3 comprises 16 residues. V dropped 5 bases and J dropped 4 bases, with 20 bases sitting between them. Written as DNA, the CDR3 is TGTGCCAGCAGTGCTATCCGGGACACGAGCCTCTATGGCTACACCTTC. Encoded protein: CASSAIRDTSLYGYTF.

This chain links TRBV24-1 with TRBJ2-1; D gene unclear. Trimming shortened V by 5 bases and J by 7 bases, and 14 bases separated the two germline ends. Germline V gene sequence: CDR1 KGHDR, CDR2 SFDVKD. The CDR3 consists of 14 residues. The CDR3 region has the DNA TGTGCCACCAGTGCCCCCGGGTCCTTAAATGAGCAGTTCTTC. Amino acids: CATSAPGSLNEQFF.

Here the CDR3 DNA reads TGTGCATCTGGCCGGGGACTAAGCACCGGGGAGCTGTTTTTT. Translated, it gives CASGRGLSTGELFF. V gene TRBV6-1 combines with J gene TRBJ2-2; 7 nucleotides align to TRBD2. Germline-derived CDR1 and CDR2 are MNHNS and SASEGT. This CDR3 is 14 amino acids long.

The J gene is TRBJ2-7, the V gene TRBV7-2; D gene unclear. CDR3 size: 14 residues. The V gene's germline CDR1 is SGHTA and CDR2 FQGNSA. Trimming removed 4 bases at V and 0 bases at J, with 10 bases between. The CDR3 DNA follows: TGTGCCAGCAGCTCCTACAGATACTCCTACGAGCAGTACTTC. Encoded protein: CASSSYRYSYEQYF.

This rearrangement joins TRBV6-1 to TRBJ2-7; TRBD1 aligns across 7 bases. The CDR3 has 13 amino acids. Per germline, CDR1 MNHNS and CDR2 SASEGT. The junction had 4 bases not matched to a gene; V was cut back by 6 bases and J by 2 bases. This CDR3 reads CASRTGVAYEQYF. Here the CDR3 DNA reads TGTGCCAGCAGAACAGGGGTGGCCTACGAGCAGTACTTC.

The chain uses TRBV2 and TRBJ1-3, with unresolved D. Germline-derived CDR1 and CDR2 are SNHLY and FYNNEI. The length of the CDR3 is 15 residues. Trimming took off 2 bases at V and 7 bases at J, with 15 bases between the two ends. In DNA, the CDR3 is TGTGCCAGCAGTGAAACGCCGCGAGTTGGTAACACCATATATTTT. Translating it yields CASSETPRVGNTIYF.

This clonotype has at least ten counts. The CDR3 here is CASSQIRDSYEQYF. For the CDR3, the DNA is TGTGCCAGCAGTCAGATCCGGGACAGCTACGAGCAGTACTTC. The genes are TRBV6-1 and TRBJ2-7; 7 bases agree with TRBD1. CDR3 length: 14 amino acids. Germline V gene data show CDR1 as MNHNS and CDR2 as SASEGT. J was trimmed by 3 bases and V by 5 bases; bases with no gene match: 7.

As for this clonotype: Just one base apart from a much larger clone, this may be a read error. The chain has TRBV4-1 and TRBJ1-5, with a tentative D call TRBD1 (5 bases). The CDR3 is 16 amino acids. Germline V gene sequence: CDR1 MGHRA, CDR2 YSYEKL. CDR3 in amino acids: CARSPAGRAGTQPQHF. In nucleotides, the CDR3 is TGCGCCAGAAGCCCCGCGGGGAGGGCCGGGACTCAGCCCCAGCATTTT.